The rows below give T cell receptor beta chains drawn from one sample of a study of CD8 T cells in ankylosing spondylitis. TCRdb called the 5' RACE reads again in MiXCR, with one record for every CDR3 protein. The data show about 400,000 distinct CDR3 sequences, about 20% seen once. Input material: blood, either unsorted or a sorted T cell fraction (not recorded which). These receptors originate from a male donor with ankylosing spondylitis. Both conserved end residues are part of each CDR3. Each record gives: J gene, V gene, CDR3 protein.

J gene: TRBJ1-2
V gene: TRBV4-3
CDR3 protein: CASSQDRGGYGYTF

J gene: TRBJ1-4
V gene: TRBV29-1
CDR3 protein: CSVDGPGTHEKLFF

J gene: TRBJ2-1
V gene: TRBV7-3
CDR3 protein: CASATQGVLPYNEQFF

J gene: TRBJ1-5
V gene: TRBV28
CDR3 protein: CASRGQLSNQPQHF

J gene: TRBJ2-7
V gene: TRBV20-1
CDR3 protein: CSAKREGPDEQYF

J gene: TRBJ1-2
V gene: TRBV14
CDR3 protein: CASGFQGNYGYTF

J gene: TRBJ1-4
V gene: TRBV7-2
CDR3 protein: CASSLDSGPEEKLFF

J gene: TRBJ2-2
V gene: TRBV2
CDR3 protein: CAIPNRVSNTGELFF

J gene: TRBJ1-5
V gene: TRBV9
CDR3 protein: CASSQTPNQPQHF

J gene: TRBJ2-3
V gene: TRBV5-1
CDR3 protein: CASSYGFGQLQDTQYF

J gene: TRBJ2-5
V gene: TRBV27
CDR3 protein: CASSLSKFPAQETQYF

J gene: TRBJ2-3
V gene: TRBV20-1
CDR3 protein: CSATPRGRTQYF

J gene: TRBJ2-2
V gene: TRBV2
CDR3 protein: CASSEHSGANTGELFF

J gene: TRBJ2-1
V gene: TRBV5-1
CDR3 protein: CASSLAVGVGEQFF

J gene: TRBJ2-7
V gene: TRBV5-1
CDR3 protein: CASSLYRGTPYEQYF

J gene: TRBJ1-6
V gene: TRBV9
CDR3 protein: CASSVGYNSPLHF

J gene: TRBJ2-2
V gene: TRBV6-2/TRBV6-3
CDR3 protein: CASSYSRQGGTGELFF

J gene: TRBJ2-3
V gene: TRBV29-1
CDR3 protein: CSGTLAGGQRGQYF

J gene: TRBJ2-5
V gene: TRBV6-2/TRBV6-3
CDR3 protein: CASSYTETQYF

J gene: TRBJ2-5
V gene: TRBV4-2
CDR3 protein: CASSQDVRDETQYF

J gene: TRBJ2-7
V gene: TRBV28
CDR3 protein: CASSLPTSGMLEQYF

J gene: TRBJ1-5
V gene: TRBV29-1
CDR3 protein: CSVVVTGNQPQHF

J gene: TRBJ1-5
V gene: TRBV27
CDR3 protein: CASSSKTSKGQPQHF

J gene: TRBJ2-3
V gene: TRBV20-1
CDR3 protein: CSANPRGSGEVRATDTQYF

J gene: TRBJ2-1
V gene: TRBV12-3/TRBV12-4
CDR3 protein: CASSIYFRGANNEQFF

J gene: TRBJ2-4
V gene: TRBV7-9
CDR3 protein: CASSEQVAKNIQYF

J gene: TRBJ2-2
V gene: TRBV29-1
CDR3 protein: CSVGRVTTGELFF

J gene: TRBJ2-7
V gene: TRBV12-3/TRBV12-4
CDR3 protein: CASSFGQGSHHEQYF

J gene: TRBJ1-5
V gene: TRBV29-1
CDR3 protein: CSALDSSNQPQHF

J gene: TRBJ2-1
V gene: TRBV12-5
CDR3 protein: CASGLGPRGREYNEQFF

J gene: TRBJ2-5
V gene: TRBV3-1
CDR3 protein: CASSPFLLPSTSGSRETQYF

J gene: TRBJ2-5
V gene: TRBV15
CDR3 protein: CATSRLGVQETQYF

J gene: TRBJ2-5
V gene: TRBV2
CDR3 protein: CASKGEETQYF

J gene: TRBJ2-2
V gene: TRBV12-3/TRBV12-4
CDR3 protein: CASSSHGTPANTGELFF

J gene: TRBJ1-4
V gene: TRBV5-1
CDR3 protein: CASSGSQGYGEKLFF

J gene: TRBJ2-7
V gene: TRBV29-1
CDR3 protein: CSDGPTGYEQYF

J gene: TRBJ1-4
V gene: TRBV5-1
CDR3 protein: CASSSGDDNEKLFF

J gene: TRBJ2-3
V gene: TRBV20-1
CDR3 protein: CSAPRRDRLPDTQYF

J gene: TRBJ2-2
V gene: TRBV7-7
CDR3 protein: CASSSDRRNTGELFF

J gene: TRBJ2-1
V gene: TRBV20-1
CDR3 protein: CSAWTSGLILGYNEQFF

J gene: TRBJ2-3
V gene: TRBV15
CDR3 protein: CATSKRLAGGTDTQYF

J gene: TRBJ2-2
V gene: TRBV5-1
CDR3 protein: CASSLGGARNTGELFF

J gene: TRBJ2-2
V gene: TRBV6-1
CDR3 protein: CASTFRGGTGELFF

J gene: TRBJ2-3
V gene: TRBV12-5
CDR3 protein: CASAPARGIDTQYF

J gene: TRBJ1-2
V gene: TRBV6-1
CDR3 protein: CASSRERNYGYTF

J gene: TRBJ2-1
V gene: TRBV11-2
CDR3 protein: CASSNEGAGGTYNEQFF

J gene: TRBJ2-1
V gene: TRBV4-1
CDR3 protein: CASARFFTYNEQFF

J gene: TRBJ2-1
V gene: TRBV11-2
CDR3 protein: CASSFEGTGYLAGVSVRSDEQFF

J gene: TRBJ1-4
V gene: TRBV18
CDR3 protein: CASSPEFRQTNEKLFF

J gene: TRBJ2-7
V gene: TRBV11-1
CDR3 protein: CASSLKAVHEQYF

J gene: TRBJ1-1
V gene: TRBV7-9
CDR3 protein: CASSLALGEGPEAFF